This TCR beta chain was retrieved from a study of blood T cell repertoires in COVID-19. For the study at large: The study drew acute and convalescent COVID-19 samples from the United States, Italy and Spain. Sample material is recorded as cDNA or gDNA derived from T cells, B-cell-depleted T cells, or PBMCs.

Seattle patient enrollment occurred during active infection, with longitudinal follow-up thereafter. Germline assignment: CDR1 SEHNR and CDR2 FQNEAQ (reference sequence). The CDR3 sequence is 17 residues long. Between the trimmed V and J ends, which lost 3 bases and 1 base, there was a span of 15 bases. Original handling: Estimation of nucleated cell counts relied on the amplification of reference gene primers. Profiling relied on immunoSEQ multiplex PCR, and the TCRdb table lists in-frame clones only, not all of them. V and J calls and clone size come straight from that table; D and trimming were deduced from the DNA. The repertoire consists of a few hundred thousand clones, with approximately 88% occurring once and the leading ten covering roughly 10%.

The sequencing sample was made of peripheral blood. The chain is built from TRBV7-9 and TRBJ1-4; D perhaps matches TRBD1 (5 bases). This clonotype was sampled from a woman between 65 and 79 years old with COVID-19, enrolled during active disease. The CDR3 here is CASSFLGADVTNEKLFF. The CDR3 region has the DNA TGTGCCAGCAGCTTTCTTGGGGCGGATGTAACTAATGAAAAACTGTTTTTT.